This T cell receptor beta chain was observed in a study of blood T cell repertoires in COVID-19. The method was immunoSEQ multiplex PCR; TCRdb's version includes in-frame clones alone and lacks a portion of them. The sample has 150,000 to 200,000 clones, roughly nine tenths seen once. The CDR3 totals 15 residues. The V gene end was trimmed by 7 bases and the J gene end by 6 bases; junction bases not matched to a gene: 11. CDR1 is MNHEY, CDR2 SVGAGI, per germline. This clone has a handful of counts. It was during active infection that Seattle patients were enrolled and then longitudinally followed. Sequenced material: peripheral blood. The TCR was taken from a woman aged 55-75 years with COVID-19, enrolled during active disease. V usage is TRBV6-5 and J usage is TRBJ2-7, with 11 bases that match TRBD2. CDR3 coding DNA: TGTGCCAGCACGAAACCCATAGCGGGAGGGGGCGAGCAGTACTTC. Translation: CASTKPIAGGGEQYF.